Each of the 10 T cell receptor beta chains below was sequenced from the same sample in a study of CD8+CD57+ T cells in acquired aplastic anemia. Both TCR beta VDJ combination and CDR3 sequence profiling were carried out. Genomic DNA was the template for this profiling. Using its own MiXCR run on the reads, TCRdb lists one record per CDR3 protein. The sample has 180,000 or so distinct CDR3 sequences; roughly 50% are singletons. Patients sequenced had flow cytometry evidence of CD8+CD57+ cell expansion. Sample: sorted CD4+, CD8+, or CD8+CD57+ T cells (not recorded which) from PBMCs. These receptors came from a human donor with aplastic anemia.

This sequence joins TRBV10-2 and TRBJ1-3; D ambiguous. This CDR3 spans 14 amino acids. Trimming pared 3 bases from V and 0 bases from J, leaving 6 bases between. Germline CDR1 and CDR2: WSHSY and SAAADI. The CDR3 nucleotides are TGCGCCAGCAGTGATCGGGTCTCTGGAAACACCATATATTTT. As protein: CASSDRVSGNTIYF.

This clonotype was picked up a small number of times. This chain joins TRBV24-1 and TRBJ2-5, with a possible D match to TRBD1 (6 bases). Germline CDR1 and CDR2: KGHDR and SFDVKD. The CDR3 contains 15 residues. The V end was cut by 4 bases, the J end by 4 bases, with 15 bases between. CDR3 bases: TGTGCCACCAGTGACCCGACAGGACGAGGAGAGACCCAGTACTTC. This codes for CATSDPTGRGETQYF.

This clonotype was counted at least ten times. V and J are TRBV5-5 and TRBJ2-3, with a possible D match to TRBD1 (5 bases). Deletions cut 0 bases from V and 5 bases from J, with 13 bases between. The CDR3 contains 15 residues. Germline loops: CDR1 SGHKS, CDR2 YYEKEE (reference sequence). The CDR3 DNA is TGTGCCAGCAGCTTGGGAAGGGGCAGGCGAGATACGCAGTATTTT. This codes for CASSLGRGRRDTQYF. The complete variable domain, with remaining parts taken from reference TRBV5-5 and TRBJ2-3, reads DAGVTQSPTHLIKTRGQQVTLRCSPISGHKSVSWYQQVLGQGPQFIFQYYEKEERGRGNFPDRFSARQFPNYSSELNVNALLLGDSALYLCASSLGRGRRDTQYFGPGTRLTVL.

On this clonotype itself: A much larger clone differs from this one at a single base, so this may be a read error. The V gene is TRBV5-1, the J gene TRBJ1-1; 7 bases are shared with TRBD1. The CDR3 has 14 amino acids. Germline V gene sequence: CDR1 SGHRS, CDR2 YFSETQ. The CDR3 DNA reads TGCACCAGCAGCGTCGGACAGGAAATCGTTGAAGCTTTCTTT. Translation gives CTSSVGQEIVEAFF. Variable domain in full (rest from reference TRBV5-1 and TRBJ1-1): KAGVTQTPRYLIKTRGQQVTLSCSPISGHRSVSWYQQTPGQGLQFLFEYFSETQRNKGNFPGRFSGRQFSNSRSEMNVSTLELGDSALYLCTSSVGQEIVEAFFGQGTRLTVV.

V gene TRBV9 combines with J gene TRBJ2-3, with 9 bases aligning to TRBD2. Germline V gene lookup returns CDR1 SGDLS and CDR2 YYNGEE. The CDR3 spans 15 residues. The J segment lost 7 bases and the V segment lost 4 bases, leaving 10 bases of the junction unmatched. CDR3 region: CASSPAGGETNTQYF. CDR3 coding DNA: TGTGCCAGCAGCCCTGCGGGGGGGGAGACGAATACGCAGTATTTT.

Ten or more counts support this clonotype. This sequence joins TRBV6-4 and TRBJ2-2; 7 nucleotides match TRBD2. Germline lookup yields CDR1 MRHNA and CDR2 SNTAGT. The V and J ends lost 7 bases and 3 bases, in that order; junction bases with no gene match: 5. The CDR3 sequence is 14 residues long. The CDR3 nucleotides read TGTGCCAGCAAACGGGAGGAGGACACCGGGGAGCTGTTTTTT. Amino acid sequence: CASKREEDTGELFF.

A word on this clonotype: The final CDR3 position lacks the conserved phenylalanine or tryptophan, pointing to a likely read error. The rearrangement uses TRBV25-1 and TRBJ1-6; D gene uncertain. Per the germline V gene, CDR1 is MGHDK and CDR2 is SYGVNS. The V gene lost 6 bases and the J gene lost 5 bases, with 11 bases spanning the gap. The CDR3 is made up of 14 amino acids. CDR3 bases: TGTGCCAGCAGCCTGACGGAGAATAATTCACCCCTCCACGTT. It codes for CASSLTENNSPLHV.

Regarding this clonotype: Just one base apart from a much larger clone, this may be a read error. CDR3 loop: CASSESRNTGAFF. Here the CDR3 DNA reads TGTGCCAGCAGTGAAAGTAGGAACACTGGAGCTTTCTTT. The chain recombines TRBV25-1 with TRBJ1-1, with D hard to call. CDR3 size: 13 residues. Germline V gene lookup returns CDR1 MGHDK and CDR2 SYGVNS. Together with reference TRBV25-1 and TRBJ1-1, the CDR3 gives the full variable domain: EADIYQTPRYLVIGTGKKITLECSQTMGHDKMYWYQQDPGMELHLIHYSYGVNSTEKGDLSSESTVSRIRTEHFPLTLESARPSHTSQYLCASSESRNTGAFFGQGTRLTVV.

There are many counts of this clonotype. The rearrangement uses TRBV18 and TRBJ2-5; D not resolved. V shed 3 bases and J shed 1 base, with 6 bases lying between them. The CDR3 extends over 13 amino acids. The germline V gene has CDR1 KGHSH and CDR2 LQKENI. In nucleotides, the CDR3 is TGTGCCAGCTCACCCGACGGCCAAGAGACCCAGTACTTC. Translating it yields CASSPDGQETQYF. The whole variable domain, remainder taken from reference TRBV18 and TRBJ2-5, is NAGVMQNPRHLVRRRGQEARLRCSPMKGHSHVYWYRQLPEEGLKFMVYLQKENIIDESGMPKERFSAEFPKEGPSILRIQQVVRGDSAAYFCASSPDGQETQYFGPGTRLLVL.

The chain is built from TRBV5-5 and TRBJ2-5; no clear D. Trimming removed 4 bases from V and 6 bases from J, with 13 bases in between. CDR3 length equals 13 residues. The germline gives CDR1 SGHKS, CDR2 YYEKEE (reference sequence). CDR3 in amino acids: CASSQVIGKTQYF. In nucleotides, the CDR3 is TGTGCCAGCAGCCAGGTCATTGGGAAGACCCAGTACTTC.